Listed below are T cell receptor beta chains from one sample, sequenced in a study of cytomegalovirus exposure and HLA in healthy donors. Using immunoSEQ multiplex PCR, the repertoire was profiled, and TCRdb retains in-frame clones only, with some absent. The sample holds around 150,000 clones, 80% to 90% seen once. The sequenced sample consisted of PBMCs. These receptors all stem from a man aged 18 to 30 in good health and CMV-seronegative. CDR3s include the opening cysteine and the closing phenylalanine or tryptophan. The D gene is left open where the match is weak. Clone size is not always given. Where it is, it says once, few, many or a class for expanded clones.

>NA|TRBJ2-7|TRBV7-2|NA
CASSLRTDAYEQYF
TGTGCCAGCAGCTTACGGACAGACGCCTACGAGCAGTACTTC
>NA|TRBJ1-1|TRBV18|NA
CASSLKNTEAFF
TGTGCCAGCTCACTCAAGAACACTGAAGCTTTCTTT
>NA|TRBJ1-5|TRBV19|NA
CASRTGSLNQPQHF
TGTGCCAGTAGAACCGGGAGCCTCAATCAGCCCCAGCATTTT
>NA|TRBJ1-1|TRBV5-6|TRBD1
CASSLVGGDRWTEAFF
TGTGCCAGCAGCTTGGTCGGGGGGGACAGATGGACTGAAGCTTTCTTT
>NA|TRBJ1-5|TRBV21-1|NA
CASSQRGGIQPQHF
TGTGCCAGCTCTCAGCGGGGGGGGATTCAGCCCCAGCATTTT
>NA|TRBJ2-2|TRBV29-1|TRBD2
CSVGSRGDTGELFF
TGCAGCGTTGGTTCCCGGGGGGACACCGGGGAGCTGTTTTTT
>NA|TRBJ2-3|TRBV5-4|TRBD2
CASSLLAGGPTDTQYF
TGTGCCAGCAGCTTACTAGCGGGGGGCCCCACAGATACGCAGTATTTT
>NA|TRBJ1-5|TRBV18|NA
CASSPASDFNQPQHF
TGTGCCAGCTCACCAGCCAGCGACTTCAATCAGCCCCAGCATTTT
>few|TRBJ2-1|TRBV7-2|TRBD2
CASSPWTSGSPHEQFF
TGTGCCAGCAGCCCATGGACTAGCGGGAGCCCACATGAGCAGTTCTTC
>NA|TRBJ1-5|TRBV18|TRBD1
CASSPFPGQGAKSNQPQHF
TGTGCCAGCTCACCCTTCCCGGGACAGGGGGCGAAAAGCAATCAGCCCCAGCATTTT
>NA|TRBJ1-1|TRBV18|NA
CASSPGRRTTEAFF
TGTGCCAGCTCACCCGGGAGGAGGACCACTGAAGCTTTCTTT
>NA|TRBJ2-3|TRBV5-4|NA
CASSLGGAGQTSTDTQYF
TGTGCCAGCAGCTTGGGCGGTGCGGGACAGACGAGCACAGATACGCAGTATTTT
>NA|TRBJ2-1|TRBV28|NA
CASRPLTGLNEQFF
TGTGCCAGCAGACCCCTCACAGGGCTGAATGAGCAGTTCTTC
>NA|TRBJ2-3|TRBV7-3|NA
CASSLQGRPTDTQYF
TGTGCCAGCAGCTTACAGGGGCGACCTACGGATACGCAGTATTTT
>NA|TRBJ1-5|TRBV27|TRBD1
CASRPTGTGSNQPQHF
TGTGCCAGCAGACCGACCGGGACAGGGTCCAATCAGCCCCAGCATTTT
>NA|TRBJ2-1|TRBV5-1|NA
CASSLGPGLFNEQFF
TGCGCCAGCAGCTTGGGTCCGGGACTGTTCAATGAGCAGTTCTTC
>NA|TRBJ2-3|TRBV19|NA
CASSTYRAQSTDTQYF
TGTGCCAGTAGTACCTACAGGGCCCAGAGCACAGATACGCAGTATTTT
>NA|TRBJ1-5|TRBV7-9|NA
CASSLGGLGWIWPQHF
TGTGCCAGCAGCCTGGGAGGGCTGGGGTGGATTTGGCCCCAGCATTTT
>NA|TRBJ2-1|TRBV29-1|NA
CSVEGGTVSYNEQFF
TGCAGCGTGGAGGGCGGGACGGTTTCCTACAATGAGCAGTTCTTC
>NA|TRBJ1-5|TRBV7-2|TRBD1
CASSLEGAGNQPQHF
TGTGCCAGCAGCTTAGAGGGGGCAGGCAATCAGCCCCAGCATTTT
>NA|TRBJ2-1|TRBV18|TRBD2
CASSPPTSGKSSYNEQFF
TGTGCCAGCTCACCACCGACTAGCGGGAAGAGCTCCTACAATGAGCAGTTCTTC
>once|TRBJ2-7|TRBV5-1|TRBD2
CASSLVASGFSYEQYF
TGCGCCAGCAGCTTGGTGGCTAGCGGGTTCTCCTACGAGCAGTACTTC